The source of this T cell receptor (beta chain) is a study of post-analysis software for immune sequencing data. Findings of the study overall: There were five TRBV segments more frequent in patients than controls, and TRBV5-6, TRBV5-1 and TRBV20-1 were among them.

CDR3 size: 15 residues. Trimming pared 3 bases from V and 1 base from J, leaving 15 bases between. Per the germline V gene, CDR1 is DFQATT and CDR2 is SNEGSKA (reference sequence). Unique molecular identifiers were built into the TCR beta cDNA libraries. cDNA molecules numbering 450,000 to 650,000 came from around 1 to 10 million T cells. TCRdb re-called the PCR reads through MiXCR, storing one row per CDR3 protein. This sample yields about 540,000 distinct CDR3 sequences, of which around 36% are seen a single time; under 7% belongs to the top ten. In the case of this clonotype: Its antigen is still unknown.

The TCR sequence derives from a girl younger than 18 with multiple sclerosis. The chain couples TRBV20-1 to TRBJ1-1; no reliable D call. Sequenced: blood. The CDR3 region has the DNA TGCAGTGCTAGTCCCACGTTTAAGGGGAACACTGAAGCTTTCTTT. This sequence encodes CSASPTFKGNTEAFF.